This TCR beta chain was recovered during a study of T cells after yellow fever vaccination (dated by TCRdb to about 2019). Background for the entire study: The SMART-Seq v4 Ultra Low Input RNA kit was used to prepare libraries from fractions with low cell numbers. Bulk TCR alpha and beta repertoires were sequenced longitudinally to track T-cell clones before and after primary and booster YFV17D yellow fever vaccination. Two healthy male donors, one aged 18 to 29 and one aged 30 to 40 years, were included in the cohort. Blood was collected at multiple timepoints before and after primary and secondary immunization, and bulk PBMC replicates and cell subsets were isolated.

CDR3 length: 12 amino acids, cysteine to phenylalanine. The only DNA kept is the CDR3, 36 bases in frame from the first base. V is pared back by 7 bases and J by 9 bases, with 13 bases lying between the germline termini. From a lookup of the germline V gene, CDR1 and CDR2 are MDHEN and SYDVKM. This clonotype showed up many times. Its antigen remains undetermined. No base-level quality is on record; no much larger clone is a single base apart. Overall study results and their limits: A small share of clonotypes occurred in both CD4 and CD8 compartments, likely arising from convergent recombination. Because only a couple of donors were included in the study, the extent to which the findings can be generalized is limited. The secondary T-cell response was weaker than the primary response but faster, peaking on day 5 instead of day 15. Most clones expanded after primary vaccination were re-detected after the booster (about 96% of CD4 and 88% of CD8), suggesting broad memory maintenance. Because abundant contaminating clonotypes from the bulk population could be contained in FACS-sorted repertoires, computational filtering was required.

TCRdb shows the sequencer as Illumina NovaSeq 6000. TCR cDNA was made using 5'RACE template switching, a step that added a universal primer site and unique molecular identifiers. Priming of cDNA synthesis was performed from both the TCR alpha and TCR beta constant segments. Libraries were amplified in two PCR steps, with sample barcodes and sequencing adapters added in the second step. Sequencing of the libraries was done on either Illumina HiSeq 2500 (2x100 bp) or NovaSeq (2x150 bp). The study's processing was this. Demultiplexing of reads and collapsing into UMI consensus sequences were performed with MIGEC, and V(D)J alignment was carried out with MiXCR. Using edgeR on replicate PBMC samples, clonotypes were called vaccine-responding if FDR was below 0.01 and the log2 fold change was above 5 up to day 15. Bulk clonotypes were assigned CD4 or CD8 identity according to which sequenced CD4 or CD8 repertoire held them at higher abundance. TCRdb reprocessing: public reads trimmed at Q25 with fastp, clones called with MiXCR, in-frame beta chains kept. Each record represents a unique CDR3 protein, reported with the most common genes and DNA among its rows. TCRdb's processing, not the authors', yielded these V and J calls. The sample contains about 260,000 distinct CDR3 sequences, about 5.2% of them found a single time. Jointly, the top ten make up around 3.3% of the sample.

The sample's treatment or condition label, decoded: live attenuated yellow fever vaccine strain. PBMCs were isolated from peripheral blood using a standard Ficoll-Paque protocol. CD4 and CD8 T-cell fractions were isolated with Dynabeads CD4 and CD8 positive selection kits. TriZol was used to extract RNA from bulk PBMCs, CD4 and CD8 fractions, and dextramer-positive and dextramer-negative fractions. The V gene is TRBV28 and the J gene is TRBJ2-4; the D gene is perhaps TRBD2, on 7 matching bases. The source material was CD4+ T cells sorted from PBMCs, sampled on the day of the yellow fever booster vaccination. The receptor was isolated from a man aged 18 to 35 who received the YFV17D yellow fever vaccine. This receptor has the CDR3 CASTEGGGIQYF. The nucleotides read TGTGCCAGCACCGAAGGGGGGGGCATTCAGTACTTC.